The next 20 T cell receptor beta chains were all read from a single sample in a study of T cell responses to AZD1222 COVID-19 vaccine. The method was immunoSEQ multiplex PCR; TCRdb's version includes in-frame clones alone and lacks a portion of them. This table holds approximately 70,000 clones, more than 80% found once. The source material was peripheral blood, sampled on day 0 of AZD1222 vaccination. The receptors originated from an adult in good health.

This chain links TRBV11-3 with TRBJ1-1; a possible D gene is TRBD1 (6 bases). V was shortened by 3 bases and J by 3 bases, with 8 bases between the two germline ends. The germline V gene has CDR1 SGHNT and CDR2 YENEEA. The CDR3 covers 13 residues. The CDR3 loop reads CASSLDRYTEAFF. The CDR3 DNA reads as TGTGCCAGCAGCTTGGACAGATACACTGAAGCTTTCTTT.

The CDR3 loop reads CASSQDFERATDTQYF. CDR3 nucleotides: TGCGCCAGCAGCCAAGATTTCGAGAGGGCCACAGATACGCAGTATTTT. The chain links TRBV4-3 to TRBJ2-3, with a tentative D call TRBD2 (5 bases). The V gene lost 0 bases and the J gene lost 2 bases, with 12 bases spanning the gap. The CDR3 length is 16 residues. The germline V gene has CDR1 LGHNA and CDR2 YSLEER.

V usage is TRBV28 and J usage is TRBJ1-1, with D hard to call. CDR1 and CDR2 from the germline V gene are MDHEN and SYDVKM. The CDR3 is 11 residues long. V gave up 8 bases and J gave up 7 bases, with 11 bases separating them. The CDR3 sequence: CASSKLGEAFF. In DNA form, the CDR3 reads TGTGCCAGCTCAAAGCTTGGTGAAGCTTTCTTT.

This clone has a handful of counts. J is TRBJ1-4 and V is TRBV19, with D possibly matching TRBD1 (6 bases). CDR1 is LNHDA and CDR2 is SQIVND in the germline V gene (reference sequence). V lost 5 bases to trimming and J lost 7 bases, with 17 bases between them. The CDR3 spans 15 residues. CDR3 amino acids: CASSAQTGRGEKLFF. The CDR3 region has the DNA TGTGCCAGTAGTGCGCAGACAGGACGGGGTGAAAAACTGTTTTTT.

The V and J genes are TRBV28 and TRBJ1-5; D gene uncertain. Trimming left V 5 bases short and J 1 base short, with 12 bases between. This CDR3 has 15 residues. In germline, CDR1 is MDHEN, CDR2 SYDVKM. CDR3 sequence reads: CASSPAVGSNQPQHF. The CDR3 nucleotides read TGTGCCAGCAGTCCTGCCGTTGGCAGCAATCAGCCCCAGCATTTT.

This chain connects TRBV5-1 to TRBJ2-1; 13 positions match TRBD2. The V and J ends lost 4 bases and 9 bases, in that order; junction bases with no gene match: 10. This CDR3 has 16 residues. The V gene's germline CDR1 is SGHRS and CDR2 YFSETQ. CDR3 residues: CASSTITSGGVGEQFF. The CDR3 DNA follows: TGCGCCAGCAGCACCATTACTAGCGGGGGGGTTGGTGAGCAGTTCTTC.

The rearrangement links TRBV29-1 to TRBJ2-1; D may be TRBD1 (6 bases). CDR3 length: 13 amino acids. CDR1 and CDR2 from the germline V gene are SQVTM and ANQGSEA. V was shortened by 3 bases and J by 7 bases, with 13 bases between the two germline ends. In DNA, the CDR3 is TGCAGCGTTGAGGGGGACACGAGGAATGAGCAGTTCTTC. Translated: CSVEGDTRNEQFF.

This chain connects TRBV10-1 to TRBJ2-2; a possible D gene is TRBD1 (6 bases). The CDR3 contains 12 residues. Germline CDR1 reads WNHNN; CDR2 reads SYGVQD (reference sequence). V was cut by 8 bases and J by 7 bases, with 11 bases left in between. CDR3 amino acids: CASSGASGELFF. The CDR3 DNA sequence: TGCGCCAGCTCAGGGGCAAGCGGGGAGCTGTTTTTT.

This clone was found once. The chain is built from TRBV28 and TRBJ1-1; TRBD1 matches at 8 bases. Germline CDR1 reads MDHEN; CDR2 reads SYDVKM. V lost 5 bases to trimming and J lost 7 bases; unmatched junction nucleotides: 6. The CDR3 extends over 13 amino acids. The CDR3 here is CASSPGGTIEAFF. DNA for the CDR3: TGTGCCAGCAGTCCAGGGGGCACTATTGAAGCTTTCTTT.

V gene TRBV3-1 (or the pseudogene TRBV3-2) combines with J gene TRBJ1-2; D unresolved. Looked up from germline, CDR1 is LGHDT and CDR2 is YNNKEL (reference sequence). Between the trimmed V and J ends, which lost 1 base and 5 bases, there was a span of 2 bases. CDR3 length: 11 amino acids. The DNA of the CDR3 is TGTGCCAGCAGCCAAGCTTATGGCTACACCTTC. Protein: CASSQAYGYTF.

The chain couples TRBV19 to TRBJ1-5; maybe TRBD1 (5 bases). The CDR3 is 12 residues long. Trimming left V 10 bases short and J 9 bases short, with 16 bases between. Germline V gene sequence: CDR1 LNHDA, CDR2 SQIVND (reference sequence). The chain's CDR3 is CATGGVQGPQHF. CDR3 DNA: TGTGCCACCGGGGGGGTCCAGGGGCCCCAGCATTTT.

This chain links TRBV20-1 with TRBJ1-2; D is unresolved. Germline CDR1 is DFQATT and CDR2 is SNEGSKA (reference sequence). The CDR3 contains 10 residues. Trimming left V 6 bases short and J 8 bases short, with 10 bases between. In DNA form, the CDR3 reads TGCAGTGCCGCCCCTAGGGGCTACACCTTC. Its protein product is CSAAPRGYTF.

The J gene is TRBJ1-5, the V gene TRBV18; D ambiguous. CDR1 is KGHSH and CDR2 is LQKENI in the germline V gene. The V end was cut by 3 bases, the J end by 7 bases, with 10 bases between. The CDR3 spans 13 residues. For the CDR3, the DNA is TGTGCCAGCTCACCGGAGGGTTTGCAGCCCCAGCATTTT. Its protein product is CASSPEGLQPQHF.

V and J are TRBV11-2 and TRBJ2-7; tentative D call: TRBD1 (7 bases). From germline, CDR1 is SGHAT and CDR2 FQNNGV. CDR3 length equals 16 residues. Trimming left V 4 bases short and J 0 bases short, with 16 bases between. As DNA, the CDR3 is TGTGCCAGCAGCTCCCAGGGGGGTTCCAGCTCCTACGAGCAGTACTTC. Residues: CASSSQGGSSSYEQYF.

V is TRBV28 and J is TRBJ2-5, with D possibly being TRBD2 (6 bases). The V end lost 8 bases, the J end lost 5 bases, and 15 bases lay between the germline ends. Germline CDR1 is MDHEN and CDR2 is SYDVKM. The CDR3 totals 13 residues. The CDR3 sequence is CASVLSGRETQYF. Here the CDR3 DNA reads TGTGCCAGCGTCCTATCGGGGAGGGAGACCCAGTACTTC.

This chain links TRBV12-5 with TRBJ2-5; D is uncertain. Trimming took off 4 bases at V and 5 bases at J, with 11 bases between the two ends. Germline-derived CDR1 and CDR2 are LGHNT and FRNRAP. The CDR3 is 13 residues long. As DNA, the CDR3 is TGTGCTAGTGGTTGGGCCAATGGGGAGACCCAGTACTTC. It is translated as CASGWANGETQYF.

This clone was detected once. In DNA, the CDR3 is TGTGCCACCAGGGGCGTAGGGACTGAAGCTTTCTTT. Translation gives CATRGVGTEAFF. The chain is built from TRBV25-1 and TRBJ1-1; D is possibly TRBD1 (6 bases). V lost 10 bases to trimming and J lost 5 bases, with 14 bases between them. CDR3 length: 12 residues. Germline CDR1 MGHDK, CDR2 SYGVNS.

The CDR3 DNA follows: TGTGCCAGCAGCTTAAAGGACTTCACAGATACGCAGTATTTT. This sequence encodes CASSLKDFTDTQYF. The chain employs TRBV5-4 and TRBJ2-3, with D perhaps matching TRBD2 (5 bases). V lost 2 bases and J 2 bases, leaving 9 bases between the germline ends. CDR1 and CDR2 from the germline V gene are SGHNT and YYREEE (reference sequence). This CDR3 has 14 residues. Looking up the rest from reference TRBV5-4 and TRBJ2-3 gives the full variable domain: ETGVTQSPTHLIKTRGQQVTLRCSSQSGHNTVSWYQQALGQGPQFIFQYYREEENGRGNFPPRFSGLQFPNYSSELNVNALELDDSALYLCASSLKDFTDTQYFGPGTRLTVL.

This CDR3 reads CSVESRDPGTDNEQFF. CDR3 DNA sequence: TGCAGCGTTGAGAGCCGGGACCCTGGGACTGACAATGAGCAGTTCTTC. The V call is TRBV29-1, the J call TRBJ2-1; D is perhaps TRBD2 (6 bases). The CDR3 has 16 residues. Germline V gene sequence: CDR1 SQVTM, CDR2 ANQGSEA. V was cut by 3 bases and J by 5 bases, with 20 bases left in between.

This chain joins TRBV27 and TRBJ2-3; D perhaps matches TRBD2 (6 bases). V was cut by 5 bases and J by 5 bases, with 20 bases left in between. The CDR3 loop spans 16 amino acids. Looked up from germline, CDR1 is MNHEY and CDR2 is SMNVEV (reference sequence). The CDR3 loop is CASSRAFLASGDTQYF. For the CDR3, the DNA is TGTGCCAGCAGTCGGGCGTTTCTAGCGTCGGGAGATACGCAGTATTTT.